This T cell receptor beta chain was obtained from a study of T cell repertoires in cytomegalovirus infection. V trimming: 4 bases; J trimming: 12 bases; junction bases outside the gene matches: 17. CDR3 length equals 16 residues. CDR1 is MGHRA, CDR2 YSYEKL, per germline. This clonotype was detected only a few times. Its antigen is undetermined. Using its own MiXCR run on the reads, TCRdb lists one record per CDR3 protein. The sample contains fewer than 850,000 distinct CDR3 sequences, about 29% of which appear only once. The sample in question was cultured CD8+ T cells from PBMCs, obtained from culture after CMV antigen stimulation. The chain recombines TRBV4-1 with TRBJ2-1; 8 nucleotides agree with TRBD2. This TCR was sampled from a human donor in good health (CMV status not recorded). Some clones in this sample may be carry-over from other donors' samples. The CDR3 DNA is TGCGCCAGCAGCCCCTTTAGCGGGGTTCCTACAATGATGCAGTTCTTC. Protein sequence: CASSPFSGVPTMMQFF.